This T cell receptor (beta chain) was profiled in a study (dated by TCRdb to between 2021 and 2022). Overall results and qualifications from the work: Further investigation, including longitudinal sampling and assessment of a control group, is stated by the authors to be required.

With regard to this clone: Its antigen target is currently unknown. No much larger clonotype is one base removed from it; base qualities were not supplied.

The germline V gene (reference sequence) gives CDR1 as MNHEY and CDR2 as SMNVEV. CDR3 length: 18 amino acids, cysteine to phenylalanine. Left in the record is the CDR3 DNA by itself, 54 bases read in frame from the first base. From V the trimming removes 5 bases and from J it removes 0 bases, while the gene matches leave 10 bases of the junction unaccounted for. PBMCs were separated from peripheral blood, and TCR beta sequencing was performed on genomic DNA obtained from unsorted PBMCs. Survey-level sequencing on the immunoSEQ platform was used to profile TCR beta chain repertoires. Per the authors' processing: Repertoire diversity was measured with the inverse Simpson index, and CDR3 amino acid length spectratypes and V-J pairing frequencies were compared. TCR beta CDR3 sequences were matched against VDJdb to annotate clonotypes specific to SARS-CoV-2, CMV, influenza A and EBV. Entries here come from immuneACCESS through TCRdb and include only in-frame sequences with V and J called. Some clones fail to appear in such tables; in the studies checked, an unresolved V gene covers under half of the shortfall, and the cause of the remainder is unknown. The V and J calls and clone size are taken from that table; D and trimming were inferred from the DNA. Counted in this sample were 60,000 to 75,000 clones; 93% of them appeared once. The ten largest clones represent 4% to 5% of the sample.

This receptor was taken from a man aged 35 to 55 with rheumatoid arthritis. The rearranged chain carries TRBV27 and TRBJ1-6; 7 of the junction bases match TRBD1. Sequenced: PBMCs. CDR3 reads: CASSPDRVGGSYNSPLHF. At the DNA level, the sequence is TGTGCCAGCAGTCCCGACAGGGTAGGGGGCTCCTATAATTCACCCCTCCACTTT.